Presented here are 6 T cell receptor beta chains from one specimen sequenced in a study of shared clonotypes between healthy human individuals (dated by TCRdb to 2020 to 2021). Libraries were built with the immunoSEQ multiplex PCR assay. In its TCRdb copy, this immuneACCESS table keeps in-frame sequences only and misses some clones. Where compared with another copy, unresolved V genes explain less than half of these, and the others have no known cause. This sample has some 2.4 million clones in its table, and approximately 93% of those were observed once. The ten largest clones take up 0.36% of the sample. The sequencing input was naive CD4+ T cells from PBMCs. Explained via the paper, the cell subset or site label denotes: CD45RA+ positively selected. Receptors originate from a man aged 18-30 years in good health. Some clones in this sample may be carry-over from other donors' samples.

The chain has TRBV6-1 and TRBJ1-1; D is unclear. The germline CDR1 and CDR2 sequences are MNHNS and SASEGT. The CDR3 is 11 residues long. V was cut by 7 bases and J by 4 bases, with 7 bases left in between. CDR3 nucleotides: TGTGCCAGCACGGGCCGCACTGAAGCTTTCTTT. Its protein is CASTGRTEAFF.

V and J are TRBV28 and TRBJ2-1, with D possibly TRBD2 on 5 matching bases. V gave up 9 bases and J gave up 1 base, with 19 bases separating them. CDR3 length: 16 amino acids. Germline values: CDR1 MDHEN, CDR2 SYDVKM. The CDR3 DNA is TGTGCCAGTTTTTCTCTAGAGGGCAGGTCCTACAATGAGCAGTTCTTC. Amino acids: CASFSLEGRSYNEQFF.

A word on this clone: Other nucleotide sequences from this sample produce the same CDR3. V is TRBV7-3 and J is TRBJ2-5, with 8 bases identical to TRBD2. After removal of 5 bases from V and 4 bases from J, the junction contained 3 bases not matched to a gene. The germline V gene has CDR1 SGHTA and CDR2 FQGTGA. The CDR3 has 13 amino acids. CDR3 protein: CASSPAGGETQYF. In DNA, the CDR3 is TGTGCCAGCAGCCCCGCGGGGGGAGAGACCCAGTACTTC.

The genes are TRBV5-4 and TRBJ1-1, with a tentative D call TRBD1 (5 bases). Germline loops: CDR1 SGHNT, CDR2 YYREEE (reference sequence). V lost 3 bases and J lost 1, with 13 bases in between. The CDR3 is 15 residues long. As DNA, the CDR3 is TGTGCCAGCAGCTCCCCCGGGGCCGGGAACACTGAAGCTTTCTTT. It encodes CASSSPGAGNTEAFF.

This chain joins TRBV9 and TRBJ2-2; TRBD2 matches at 12 bases. The CDR3 is 17 residues long. Germline loops: CDR1 SGDLS, CDR2 YYNGEE. V lost 4 bases to trimming and J lost 3 bases; unmatched junction nucleotides: 7. The CDR3 bases are TGTGCCAGCAGCCCCGGACTAGCGGGGAGGTACACCGGGGAGCTGTTTTTT. Encoded protein: CASSPGLAGRYTGELFF.

This CDR3 is CASRMTHEQYF. CDR3 in DNA: TGTGCCAGCAGGATGACACACGAGCAGTACTTC. V and J are TRBV6-4 and TRBJ2-7; no definite D call. CDR3 size: 11 residues. V shed 6 bases and J shed 5 bases, with 8 bases lying between them. CDR1 MRHNA and CDR2 SNTAGT come from the germline V gene.